Listed here are 32 T cell receptor beta chains from one sample, sequenced in a study of Tregs in tolerant kidney transplant recipients. Method: immunoSEQ multiplex PCR; TCRdb's copy keeps in-frame clones and lacks some. Among 110,000 or so clones listed, roughly nine tenths were seen once. The sequencing sample was made of CD4+ T cells from blood. These receptor sequences come from a human donor in good health.

The J gene is TRBJ1-1, the V gene TRBV23-1; D unresolved. TRBV23-1 is identified as an open reading frame with a role that is uncertain. The CDR3 has 14 residues. V was trimmed by 7 bases and J by 1 base, leaving 13 bases between them. The CDR3 sequence: CASNRPRTNTEAFF. DNA for the CDR3: TGCGCCAGCAACCGCCCGAGGACGAACACTGAAGCTTTCTTT.

This chain connects TRBV2 to TRBJ2-1; 7 positions match TRBD2. This CDR3 contains 15 residues. Trimming cost V 6 bases and J 5 bases; bases outside gene matches: 10. Germline V lookup: CDR1 SNHLY, CDR2 FYNNEI. In DNA, the CDR3 is TGTGCCAGCAGCTCCGGGACTACCACTCACAATGAGCAGTTCTTC. The encoded protein is CASSSGTTTHNEQFF.

V is TRBV4-1 and J is TRBJ2-6; no reliable D call. The V end was cut by 6 bases, the J end by 1 base, with 10 bases between. The CDR3 has 15 residues. Germline values: CDR1 MGHRA, CDR2 YSYEKL. The CDR3 loop is CASSPSRSGANVLTF. CDR3 nucleotide sequence: TGCGCCAGCAGTCCGTCAAGATCTGGGGCCAACGTCCTGACTTTC.

This chain joins TRBV5-1 and TRBJ1-1, with TRBD1 matching over 8 bases. CDR1 is SGHRS, CDR2 YFSETQ, per germline. CDR3 length equals 14 residues. V lost 4 bases to trimming and J lost 1 base; unmatched junction nucleotides: 3. The CDR3, as DNA: TGCGCCAGCAGCAGGACAGGGCCGAACACTGAAGCTTTCTTT. Amino acid sequence: CASSRTGPNTEAFF.

The V call is TRBV5-6, the J call TRBJ2-5, with TRBD1 as a possible D gene (6 bases). The V end lost 4 bases, the J end lost 5 bases, and 18 bases lay between the germline ends. The CDR3 consists of 15 residues. Germline V gives CDR1 SGHDT, CDR2 YYEEEE. For the CDR3, the DNA is TGTGCCAGCAGCCGAAATGGTCAGGGGCGTGAGACCCAGTACTTC. This sequence encodes CASSRNGQGRETQYF. Looking up the rest from reference TRBV5-6 and TRBJ2-5 gives the full variable domain: DAGVTQSPTHLIKTRGQQVTLRCSPKSGHDTVSWYQQALGQGPQFIFQYYEEEERQRGNFPDRFSGHQFPNYSSELNVNALLLGDSALYLCASSRNGQGRETQYFGPGTRLLVL.

CDR3 sequence reads: CASSPGQGESAGEAFF. The CDR3 nucleotides read TGTGCCAGCTCGCCGGGACAGGGCGAGAGTGCGGGAGAAGCTTTCTTT. The chain links TRBV18 to TRBJ1-1, with 9 bases that match TRBD1. The germline gives CDR1 KGHSH, CDR2 LQKENI. Unmatched junction bases numbered 16, after V lost 6 bases and J lost 8 bases. The CDR3 has 16 amino acids.

The V and J genes are TRBV5-4 and TRBJ2-2; a possible D gene is TRBD1 (5 bases). Trimming took 2 bases from V and 3 from J, leaving 14 bases between them. This CDR3 spans 16 amino acids. Germline V gene data show CDR1 as SGHNT and CDR2 as YYREEE (reference sequence). CDR3 amino acids: CASSLGDRRYTGELFF. CDR3 coding DNA: TGTGCCAGCAGCTTAGGAGACAGAAGGTACACCGGGGAGCTGTTTTTT.

V gene TRBV7-8 combines with J gene TRBJ1-5; 7 nucleotides agree with TRBD1. Germline V gene lookup returns CDR1 SGHVS and CDR2 FQNEAQ. J lost 1 base, V lost 0 bases, and 3 bases had no gene match. This CDR3 comprises 16 residues. The CDR3 spells CASSLAAGGSNQPQHF. CDR3 sequence (DNA): TGTGCCAGCAGCTTAGCGGCAGGGGGAAGCAATCAGCCCCAGCATTTT.

V and J are TRBV4-1 and TRBJ2-5, with 12 bases lining up with TRBD2. Germline V gene lookup returns CDR1 MGHRA and CDR2 YSYEKL. J gave up 6 bases and V 4 bases, and 6 bases lay outside the gene matches. The CDR3 spans 15 residues. This chain's CDR3 is CASSPLAGGTKTQYF. The DNA for the CDR3 is TGCGCCAGCAGCCCTCTAGCGGGGGGGACCAAGACCCAGTACTTC.

This chain uses TRBV25-1 with TRBJ2-1; the D call may be TRBD1 or TRBD2 (6 bases each). V lost 6 bases and J lost 5, with 17 bases in between. The CDR3 covers 15 residues. Per germline, CDR1 MGHDK and CDR2 SYGVNS. The CDR3 here is CASRFGSWTDNEQFF. For the CDR3, the DNA is TGTGCCAGCAGGTTCGGGAGCTGGACAGACAATGAGCAGTTCTTC.

The chain is built from TRBV29-1 and TRBJ2-3; 7 positions match TRBD2. V trimming: 7 bases; J trimming: 5 bases; junction bases outside the gene matches: 12. Germline CDR1 is SQVTM and CDR2 is ANQGSEA. The CDR3 has 14 amino acids. The CDR3 DNA reads as TGCAGCGCCTCCGGCGGGAGAGGAAAAGATACGCAGTATTTT. It codes for CSASGGRGKDTQYF.

The rearrangement uses TRBV5-1 and TRBJ2-7; no firm D call. Trimming shortened V by 0 bases and J by 3 bases, and 13 bases separated the two germline ends. Germline-derived CDR1 and CDR2 are SGHRS and YFSETQ. The CDR3 runs to 15 residues. The chain's CDR3 is CASSLGGQGIYEQYF. The CDR3 nucleotides read TGCGCCAGCAGCTTGGGAGGCCAAGGGATCTACGAGCAGTACTTC. Full variable domain (outside the CDR3, taken from reference TRBV5-1 and TRBJ2-7): KAGVTQTPRYLIKTRGQQVTLSCSPISGHRSVSWYQQTPGQGLQFLFEYFSETQRNKGNFPGRFSGRQFSNSRSEMNVSTLELGDSALYLCASSLGGQGIYEQYFGPGTRLTVT.

V and J are TRBV19 and TRBJ1-5; D perhaps matches TRBD1 (5 bases). Germline V lookup: CDR1 LNHDA, CDR2 SQIVND (reference sequence). The CDR3 runs 14 residues. V shed 10 bases and J shed 0 bases, with 13 bases lying between them. The CDR3 DNA sequence: TGTGCCACCCACAGGACCCTTAGCAATCAGCCCCAGCATTTT. The encoded protein is CATHRTLSNQPQHF. Drawing the rest from reference TRBV19 and TRBJ1-5, the complete variable domain is DGGITQSPKYLFRKEGQNVTLSCEQNLNHDAMYWYRQDPGQGLRLIYYSQIVNDFQKGDIAEGYSVSREKKESFPLTVTSAQKNPTAFYLCATHRTLSNQPQHFGDGTRLSIL.

The rearrangement uses TRBV7-3 and TRBJ2-7, with TRBD1 matching over 11 bases. Per germline, CDR1 SGHTA and CDR2 FQGTGA. This CDR3 is built from 13 residues. V gave up 5 bases and J gave up 10 bases; unmatched junction bases: 7. Written as DNA, the CDR3 is TGTGCCAGCAGCCGGGGGACAGGGGGGCCCCAGTACTTC. Protein product: CASSRGTGGPQYF.

The rearrangement joins TRBV6-5 to TRBJ1-1; D is unresolved. Trimming took off 6 bases at V and 2 bases at J, with 16 bases between the two ends. From germline, CDR1 is MNHEY and CDR2 SVGAGI. The CDR3 totals 15 residues. CDR3 DNA sequence: TGTGCCAGCAGATTACGGATAGAGTCTAACACTGAAGCTTTCTTT. Its protein product is CASRLRIESNTEAFF.

This clone appeared a single time. The chain recombines TRBV4-1 with TRBJ2-1, with D tentatively TRBD1 or TRBD2 (6 bases each). CDR1 is MGHRA, CDR2 YSYEKL, per germline. The CDR3 length is 17 residues. The ends were cut back, 4 bases at V and 8 bases at J, with 24 bases in the middle. DNA for the CDR3: TGCGCCAGCAGCCCATCTCCCCGGGGGCCCTTTGGAGATGAGCAGTTCTTC. Amino acid sequence: CASSPSPRGPFGDEQFF.

This chain connects TRBV5-6 to TRBJ2-5; D remains unclear. Germline CDR1 and CDR2: SGHDT and YYEEEE. V was shortened by 4 bases and J by 8 bases, with 12 bases between the two germline ends. This CDR3 has 12 amino acids. The CDR3: CASSQVSGTQYF. As DNA, the CDR3 is TGTGCCAGCAGCCAAGTCTCCGGCACCCAGTACTTC. The variable domain in full, completed from reference TRBV5-6 and TRBJ2-5, reads DAGVTQSPTHLIKTRGQQVTLRCSPKSGHDTVSWYQQALGQGPQFIFQYYEEEERQRGNFPDRFSGHQFPNYSSELNVNALLLGDSALYLCASSQVSGTQYFGPGTRLLVL.

The chain has TRBV5-5 and TRBJ2-1, with 7 bases fitting TRBD1. This CDR3 contains 15 residues. V lost 3 bases and J lost 0; bases outside the gene matches: 3. From germline, CDR1 is SGHKS and CDR2 YYEKEE (reference sequence). The CDR3 nucleotides are TGTGCCAGCAGCTGGGGACAGCACTCCTACAATGAGCAGTTCTTC. It specifies CASSWGQHSYNEQFF.

This chain uses TRBV5-1 with TRBJ2-4, with 8 bases that match TRBD2. V dropped 4 bases and J dropped 3; count of bases not matched to a gene: 9. CDR1 and CDR2 from the germline V gene are SGHRS and YFSETQ. The CDR3 extends over 16 amino acids. For the CDR3, the DNA is TGCGCCAGCAGCCCCCCAGCGGGAGTCCGCAAAAACATTCAGTACTTC. Encoded protein: CASSPPAGVRKNIQYF.

V is TRBV10-3 and J is TRBJ2-7, with 8 bases identical to TRBD2. Germline CDR1 is ENHRY and CDR2 is SYGVKD. V dropped 0 bases and J dropped 3; count of bases not matched to a gene: 7. The CDR3 consists of 16 residues. The CDR3: CAISESAGREDYEQYF. The CDR3 coding sequence is TGTGCCATCAGTGAGTCGGCAGGGCGGGAGGACTACGAGCAGTACTTC.

This rearrangement joins TRBV6-5 to TRBJ2-7; D might be TRBD2 (5 bases). The CDR3 sequence is 15 residues long. Between the trimmed V and J ends, which lost 6 bases and 4 bases, there was a span of 19 bases. CDR1 MNHEY and CDR2 SVGAGI come from the germline V gene. CDR3 protein: CASRLGRADWYEQYF. The CDR3 DNA is TGTGCCAGCAGACTCGGTCGGGCGGACTGGTACGAGCAGTACTTC.

This clone appeared a single time. This chain connects TRBV19 to TRBJ1-5; maybe TRBD1 (5 bases). There are 14 residues in the CDR3. Trimming stripped 7 bases from V and 2 bases from J, with 12 bases between. CDR1 LNHDA and CDR2 SQIVND come from the germline V gene (reference sequence). In nucleotides, the CDR3 is TGTGCCAGTATCAACGGGGCAGGCAATCAGCCCCAGCATTTT. Translation: CASINGAGNQPQHF.

This clone was observed once. The CDR3 region is CAFKGASGRQETQYF. CDR3 sequence (DNA): TGTGCCTTCAAGGGGGCTAGCGGGAGACAAGAGACCCAGTACTTC. The chain has TRBV5-4 and TRBJ2-5, with 10 bases fitting TRBD2. V shed 10 bases, J shed 2 bases, and the junction held 11 bases outside the gene matches. Germline CDR1 is SGHNT and CDR2 is YYREEE (reference sequence). This CDR3 is 15 amino acids long.

The gene calls are TRBV18 and TRBJ2-1, with D possibly TRBD2 on 6 matching bases. This CDR3 spans 15 amino acids. V dropped 3 bases and J dropped 3 bases, with 12 bases sitting between them. Germline-derived CDR1 and CDR2 are KGHSH and LQKENI. In DNA form, the CDR3 reads TGTGCCAGCTCACCTACCGGGAGTAGCTACAATGAGCAGTTCTTC. Its translation: CASSPTGSSYNEQFF.

J is TRBJ2-1 and V is TRBV10-3, with TRBD2 matching 15 bases. The germline gives CDR1 ENHRY, CDR2 SYGVKD. V gave up 4 bases and J gave up 3 bases; unmatched junction bases: 1. CDR3 length: 16 amino acids. CDR3 region: CAISGTSGRDYNEQFF. The CDR3 DNA sequence: TGTGCCATCAGTGGGACTAGCGGGAGGGACTACAATGAGCAGTTCTTC.

The V call is TRBV6-5, the J call TRBJ1-1; a possible D gene is TRBD1 (6 bases). The length of the CDR3 is 14 residues. CDR1 MNHEY and CDR2 SVGAGI come from the germline V gene. V was pared by 3 bases and J by 4 bases, with 12 bases between. The CDR3, as DNA: TGTGCCAGCAGTTATCCAGGACAGAGCACTGAAGCTTTCTTT. It encodes CASSYPGQSTEAFF.

V usage is TRBV19 and J usage is TRBJ2-3, with 13 bases fitting TRBD2. CDR1 is LNHDA and CDR2 is SQIVND in the germline V gene (reference sequence). CDR3 length equals 16 residues. The trim removed 3 bases at V and 6 bases at J, leaving 6 bases unmatched. The CDR3: CASSISTSGGRDTQYF. The CDR3 bases are TGTGCCAGTAGTATCTCGACTAGCGGGGGGAGGGATACGCAGTATTTT.

This clone has only one observation. A read error may produce the germline difference seen at one junction end. This chain connects TRBV7-8 to TRBJ2-7; D uncertain. This CDR3 spans 12 amino acids. Germline CDR1 is SGHVS and CDR2 is FQNEAQ. CDR3 coding DNA: TGTGCCAGCAGCTTAGCAGGCAGCGCTTTCCTATTC. The encoded protein is CASSLAGSAFLF.

This clone appeared once. The chain employs TRBV5-1 and TRBJ1-2; 8 bases are shared with TRBD1. Germline V gene lookup returns CDR1 SGHRS and CDR2 YFSETQ. V shed 2 bases and J 4 bases; nucleotides not matched to a gene: 4. This CDR3 spans 14 amino acids. This CDR3 is CASSLGDRGYGYTF. The CDR3, as DNA: TGCGCCAGCAGCTTAGGCGACAGGGGCTATGGCTACACCTTC.

This clone has a single count. The rearrangement uses TRBV21-1 and TRBJ1-2. TRBV21-1 has pseudogene status. The CDR3 runs to 17 residues. Here the CDR3 reads CASSKAKGNRGIYGYTF. Here the CDR3 DNA reads TGTGCCAGCAGCAAAGCGAAAGGGAATCGAGGAATCTATGGCTACACCTTC.

This chain joins TRBV18 and TRBJ1-4; perhaps TRBD1 as D (5 bases). CDR1 KGHSH and CDR2 LQKENI come from the germline V gene. V was cut by 0 bases and J by 8 bases, with 13 bases left in between. CDR3 length equals 15 residues. The CDR3 loop is CASSPPGTPGEKLFF. Written as DNA, the CDR3 is TGTGCCAGCTCACCACCCGGGACCCCGGGGGAAAAACTGTTTTTT.

This chain connects TRBV5-1 to TRBJ1-2, with D perhaps matching TRBD1 (5 bases). V was trimmed by 7 bases and J by 8 bases, leaving 21 bases between them. In germline, CDR1 is SGHRS, CDR2 YFSETQ. This CDR3 has 14 residues. Here the CDR3 DNA reads TGCGCCAGCGCCCCCACAACAGGAGCGGAAGGCTACACCTTC. It is translated as CASAPTTGAEGYTF.